The T cell receptor (beta chain) described here comes from a study of blood T cell repertoires in COVID-19. Overall study: From the United States, Italy and Spain came samples of acute and convalescent COVID-19. PBMCs, B-cell-depleted T cells, or T cells were the source of the cDNA or gDNA that made up the material.

Trimming at V came to 3 bases and at J to 1 base, leaving 1 base not matched to a gene. The CDR3 totals 15 residues. Germline assignment: CDR1 KGHSH and CDR2 LQKENI. As processed by the authors: Estimation of nucleated cell counts relied on the amplification of reference gene primers. The data were produced by immunoSEQ multiplex PCR, yet TCRdb's version contains in-frame clones alone and is incomplete. V and J calls and clone size are given by that table; D and trimming were obtained from the DNA. This table holds about 260,000 clones, 86% found once. J is TRBJ2-2 and V is TRBV18; 8 nucleotides agree with TRBD1. The sample consisted of peripheral blood. This receptor was taken from a man younger than 35 with active or convalescent COVID-19. This CDR3 is CASSPDRENTGELFF. The CDR3 DNA is TGTGCCAGCTCACCGGACAGGGAGAACACCGGGGAGCTGTTTTTT. The variable domain in full, completed from reference TRBV18 and TRBJ2-2, reads NAGVMQNPRHLVRRRGQEARLRCSPMKGHSHVYWYRQLPEEGLKFMVYLQKENIIDESGMPKERFSAEFPKEGPSILRIQQVVRGDSAAYFCASSPDRENTGELFFGEGSRLTVL.